The clone carrying this T cell receptor (beta chain) was observed a handful of times. Its antigen is as yet unknown. These data are taken from a study of cytomegalovirus exposure and HLA in healthy donors. Study details: Among the approximately 370 donors who were genotyped, over 70% fell in the genetic ancestry cluster that is associated with self-reported Caucasian donors.

The length of the CDR3 is 15 residues. Study findings and constraints: TCR beta V- and J-gene trimming, according to a later analysis, was linked to a missense DCLRE1C variant.

PCR amplification relied on 60 Vbeta primers (plus 13 Jbeta primers). The method was immunoSEQ multiplex PCR; TCRdb's version includes in-frame clones alone and lacks a portion of them. The table shows roughly 120,000 clones, with 65% to 75% occurring only once. The gene calls are TRBV12-2 and TRBJ2-7; TRBD1, as called in the table, went unchecked against the DNA. TRBV12-2 is given as a pseudogene. The TCR comes from a woman aged 50 to 60 in good health and CMV-seropositive. The specimen sequenced was PBMCs. CDR3 in amino acids: CASRLTRDRTYEQYF. The CDR3 DNA is TGTGCAAGTCGTTTGACCCGGGACAGAACCTACGAGCAGTACTTC.